The 16 T cell receptor beta chains below all came from one sample that was sequenced in a study of blood T cells in healthy people across ages. Alongside a J-beta primer mix, a sample-barcoded 5' primer served in a second PCR lasting roughly 6 to 11 cycles. TCRdb reprocessed the 5' RACE reads with MiXCR, giving one entry per CDR3 protein. The sample includes 780,000 or so distinct CDR3 sequences, roughly 50% of them seen just once. The sample was blood. The source of these receptors is a middle-aged man in good health.

This chain joins TRBV29-1 and TRBJ1-1, with D tentatively TRBD1 (5 bases). With 1 base removed from V and 10 bases from J, the gap between germline ends came to 16 bases. CDR3 length equals 13 residues. Germline CDR1 is SQVTM and CDR2 is ANQGSEA. CDR3 protein: CSVEGGTGRSAFF. The CDR3 region has the DNA TGCAGCGTTGAAGGAGGCACGGGGCGATCAGCTTTCTTT.

V gene TRBV7-2 combines with J gene TRBJ2-1; TRBD2 agrees at 12 bases. Per germline, CDR1 SGHTA and CDR2 FQGNSA. The CDR3 totals 16 residues. Germline trimming cut 3 bases from V and 5 bases from J; bases unmatched to any gene: 5. The CDR3 sequence: CASSFESSGGDNEQFF. Here the CDR3 DNA reads TGTGCCAGCAGCTTCGAGTCTAGCGGGGGGGACAATGAGCAGTTCTTC.

This clonotype was picked up a small number of times. The rearrangement links TRBV6-5 to TRBJ1-5, with D possibly TRBD1 on 5 matching bases. Germline V CDR1 and CDR2: MNHEY, SVGAGI. V lost 5 bases to trimming and J lost 1 base, with 12 bases between them. The CDR3 runs 15 residues. CDR3 bases: TGTGCCAGCAGTGTTACAGGTGACAGCAATCAGCCCCAGCATTTT. Translation gives CASSVTGDSNQPQHF.

The J gene is TRBJ2-5, the V gene TRBV27; a weak D match, TRBD2 (5 bases). Trimming removed 4 bases from V and 1 base from J, with 16 bases in between. The germline V gene encodes CDR1 MNHEY and CDR2 SMNVEV (reference sequence). The CDR3 runs to 16 residues. The CDR3 nucleotides read TGTGCCAGCAGTTACCGCCCCGGGATAGGCCAAGAGACCCAGTACTTC. It is translated as CASSYRPGIGQETQYF.

Note on this clonotype: The junction departs from the called germline gene at one end, perhaps through a read error. The genes are TRBV7-9 and TRBJ2-5; D unresolved. The CDR3 totals 14 residues. CDR1 and CDR2 from the germline V gene are SEHNR and FQNEAQ (reference sequence). This chain's CDR3 is CASSFGQTKETHYF. The CDR3 bases are TGTGCCAGCAGCTTTGGTCAGACGAAAGAGACCCATTACTTC.

This clonotype was found a few times. The V gene is TRBV20-1, the J gene TRBJ2-3; TRBD2 agrees at 9 bases. The CDR3 has 13 residues. Looked up from germline, CDR1 is DFQATT and CDR2 is SNEGSKA (reference sequence). V dropped 6 bases and J dropped 3; count of bases not matched to a gene: 4. CDR3: CSAGGGATDTQYF. The DNA for the CDR3 is TGCAGTGCAGGCGGGGGGGCTACAGATACGCAGTATTTT.

J is TRBJ2-6 and V is TRBV10-3; D call uncertain. The length of the CDR3 is 16 residues. Germline V CDR1 and CDR2: ENHRY, SYGVKD. V lost 2 bases and J lost 1, with 9 bases in between. This CDR3 reads CAISETWASGANVLTF. The CDR3 DNA reads TGTGCCATCAGTGAGACCTGGGCATCTGGGGCCAACGTCCTGACTTTC.

V and J are TRBV28 and TRBJ2-7; no reliable D call. Germline CDR1 MDHEN, CDR2 SYDVKM. The CDR3 totals 12 residues. With 3 bases removed from V and 2 bases from J, the gap between germline ends came to 5 bases. CDR3 sequence: CASSFLTYEQYF. CDR3 coding DNA: TGTGCCAGCAGTTTTTTGACCTACGAGCAGTACTTC.

The chain employs TRBV10-2 and TRBJ1-1; D uncertain. CDR1 is WSHSY and CDR2 is SAAADI in the germline V gene. Trimming took off 1 base at V and 8 bases at J, with 11 bases between the two ends. There are 13 residues in the CDR3. CDR3 bases: TGCGCCAGCAGTGAGTTTGGAAACAGAGAAGCTTTCTTT. Its translation: CASSEFGNREAFF.

The chain combines TRBV6-5 with TRBJ2-7, with 9 nucleotides matching TRBD1. CDR3 size: 14 residues. Germline trimming cut 6 bases from V and 3 bases from J; bases unmatched to any gene: 6. Germline lookup yields CDR1 MNHEY and CDR2 SVGAGI. The CDR3 bases are TGTGCCAGCAGCACAACAGGGGGCAACTACGAGCAGTACTTC. It encodes CASSTTGGNYEQYF.

This clonotype was seen only a few times. The V and J genes are TRBV11-2 and TRBJ2-7; tentatively, D is TRBD1 or TRBD2 (5 bases each). This CDR3 comprises 14 residues. Germline V gene data show CDR1 as SGHAT and CDR2 as FQNNGV. Trimming shortened V by 0 bases and J by 5 bases, and 11 bases separated the two germline ends. This CDR3 reads CASSLDREIDEQYF. CDR3 in DNA: TGTGCCAGCAGCTTAGACAGGGAGATCGACGAGCAGTACTTC.

The chain couples TRBV4-2 to TRBJ2-1, with 9 bases aligning to TRBD2. The J segment lost 8 bases and the V segment lost 3 bases, leaving 8 bases of the junction unmatched. The CDR3 has 15 amino acids. Looked up from germline, CDR1 is LGHNA and CDR2 is YNFKEQ. The CDR3, as DNA: TGTGCCAGCAGCCAGCGGATAGCGGGAGTGGATGAGCAGTTCTTC. It yields the protein CASSQRIAGVDEQFF.

A few counts support this clonotype. V is TRBV15 and J is TRBJ2-7; TRBD2 aligns across 10 bases. Germline CDR1 reads LNHNV; CDR2 reads YYDKDF (reference sequence). The V gene end was trimmed by 5 bases and the J gene end by 2 bases; junction bases not matched to a gene: 6. The CDR3 has 15 residues. The CDR3, as DNA: TGTGCCACCAGCCCCTGGACTAGCGGAACCTACGAGCAGTACTTC. Protein product: CATSPWTSGTYEQYF.

This clonotype was seen a few times. The J gene is TRBJ1-1, the V gene TRBV6-6; 10 positions match TRBD1. The CDR3 is made up of 16 amino acids. Per the germline V gene, CDR1 is MNHNY and CDR2 is SVGAGI (reference sequence). The V and J ends lost 5 bases and 11 bases, in that order; junction bases with no gene match: 17. The CDR3: CASSQPGQGPPHSAFF. The CDR3 nucleotides read TGTGCCAGCAGTCAACCGGGACAGGGGCCCCCCCATAGCGCTTTCTTT.

The chain joins TRBV9 to TRBJ2-3; TRBD2 aligns across 8 bases. Germline CDR1 is SGDLS and CDR2 is YYNGEE. CDR3 length: 15 residues. With V trimmed by 3 bases and J by 2 bases, 5 bases remained unmatched. The CDR3 DNA is TGTGCCAGCAGCGAGGAGGGACTAGTCACAGATACGCAGTATTTT. Amino acids: CASSEEGLVTDTQYF.

The V gene is TRBV7-8, the J gene TRBJ2-1, with a weak D call TRBD2 (7 bases). Germline V gives CDR1 SGHVS, CDR2 FQNEAQ. Trimming pared 2 bases from V and 7 bases from J, leaving 21 bases between. CDR3 size: 17 residues. CDR3 sequence reads: CASSLLWARGGQNEQFF. In nucleotides, the CDR3 is TGTGCCAGCAGCTTATTATGGGCGAGGGGGGGCCAGAATGAGCAGTTCTTC.